The clone carrying this T cell receptor beta chain was picked up one time. The record originates from a study of blood T cell repertoires in COVID-19. Clones were read by immunoSEQ multiplex PCR, and TCRdb kept only the in-frame ones, dropping some. The sample has approximately 160,000 clones; under 85% are singletons. With 3 bases clipped from V and 4 bases from J, the junction kept 2 bases outside the gene matches. There are 14 residues in the CDR3. Germline V gives CDR1 SGDLS, CDR2 YYNGEE. J is TRBJ2-3 and V is TRBV9; 10 bases are a match to TRBD1. This clonotype was obtained from a woman of 80 years or more with acute or convalescent COVID-19. Sequencing was performed on peripheral blood. The CDR3 DNA is TGTGCCAGCAGCGGGGGACAGGGGTCAGATACGCAGTATTTT. It encodes CASSGGQGSDTQYF.